This T cell receptor beta chain was identified during a study of cytomegalovirus exposure and HLA in healthy donors. Whole-study findings and limits: The study listed roughly 160 cytomegalovirus-associated TCR beta chains.

Each donor was nominally healthy when sampled (though unrecorded immune exposures were likely). Comment on this clone: The target antigen is unknown.

This PCR relied on a set of 60 Vbeta primers and 13 Jbeta primers. Libraries were prepared by immunoSEQ multiplex PCR; TCRdb keeps only in-frame clonotypes and omits some of them. The sample consists of roughly 27,000 clones, roughly 60% of them appearing once. The receptor comes from a male donor in good health and CMV-seropositive. Sequencing used PBMCs.

CDR3 in amino acids: CASSSPSTGGENSPLHF. The CDR3 coding sequence is TGTGCCAGCAGTTCCCCCTCTACAGGGGGCGAGAATTCACCCCTCCACTTT. The rearrangement joins TRBV27 to TRBJ1-6, with 9 bases lining up with TRBD1. Germline V CDR1 and CDR2: MNHEY, SMNVEV (reference sequence). Germline trimming cut 4 bases from V and 7 bases from J; bases unmatched to any gene: 11. The CDR3 totals 17 residues.